These T cell receptor beta chains were read from a single sample in a study of Graves' ophthalmopathy and Graves' hyperthyroidism. Via MiXCR, TCRdb re-called the multiplex PCR reads, giving one row per CDR3 protein. The repertoire holds approximately 160,000 distinct CDR3 sequences, with approximately 40% as singletons. Sequenced sample: peripheral blood. These receptors originate from a man aged 25-45 years with Graves' ophthalmopathy. CDR3s include the opening cysteine and the closing phenylalanine or tryptophan. Each record gives: clone size, V gene, J gene, D gene, CDR3 protein, CDR3 DNA. A D gene is named only where the DNA matches it firmly. For some rows the clone size is stated as once, few or many, or as a class when expanded; others skip it.

many	TRBV30	TRBJ2-7	TRBD1	CAWSVGQNYEQYF	TGTGCCTGGAGTGTGGGACAGAACTACGAGCAGTACTTC
many	TRBV6-2/TRBV6-3	TRBJ2-7	TRBD1	CASSTDRGPYEQYF	TGTGCCAGCAGCACGGACAGGGGGCCCTACGAGCAGTACTTC
few	TRBV6-4	TRBJ1-5	-	CASRRGGGGKRVPVVYQPQHF	TGTGCCAGCAGGAGGGGGGGAGGGGGAAAACGGGTCCCCGTTGTGTATCAGCCCCAGCATTTT
-	TRBV12-5	TRBJ2-5	TRBD1	CASGFEGAQGETQYF	TGTGCTAGTGGTTTTGAGGGGGCGCAGGGAGAGACCCAGTACTTC
-	TRBV11-3	TRBJ2-5	TRBD2	CASSSRLADQETQYF	TGTGCCAGCAGCTCTCGACTAGCGGACCAAGAGACCCAGTACTTC
many	TRBV30	TRBJ1-6	-	CAWSVYNSPLHF	TGTGCCTGGAGTGTCTATAATTCACCCCTCCACTTT
many	TRBV2	TRBJ2-7	-	CASSDSGDYEQYF	TGTGCCAGCAGTGATTCAGGGGACTACGAGCAGTACTTC
-	TRBV10-3	TRBJ1-2	-	CAAGGRWGTNYGYTF	TGTGCCGCGGGGGGGAGATGGGGCACTAACTATGGCTACACCTTC
-	TRBV27	TRBJ1-5	-	CASRIGGFGLQPQHF	TGTGCCAGCAGGATTGGAGGGTTCGGGTTGCAGCCCCAGCATTTT
-	TRBV6-1	TRBJ2-5	TRBD2	CASSKRDPQETQYF	TGTGCCAGCTCAAAGCGGGACCCCCAAGAGACCCAGTACTTC
many	TRBV10-3	TRBJ2-2	TRBD2	CANRAGERTGELFF	TGTGCCAACCGGGCGGGAGAAAGGACCGGGGAGCTGTTTTTT
many	TRBV2	TRBJ1-1	TRBD1	CASSAGTGDEAFF	TGTGCCAGCAGTGCCGGGACAGGGGATGAAGCTTTCTTT
-	TRBV13	TRBJ1-1	-	CASRIRTAGAPEAFF	TGTGCCAGCAGAATACGGACAGCGGGGGCCCCTGAAGCTTTCTTT
many	TRBV28	TRBJ1-3	-	CASSLSLVRNTIYF	TGTGCCAGCAGTTTAAGTCTGGTACGAAACACCATATATTTT
-	TRBV6-1	TRBJ2-7	-	CASSEFVYISYEQYF	TGTGCCAGCAGTGAATTTGTCTACATCTCCTACGAGCAGTACTTC
many	TRBV6-1	TRBJ2-5	-	CASSEGYRVAETQYF	TGTGCCAGCAGTGAAGGTTACAGGGTGGCAGAGACCCAGTACTTC
many	TRBV11-1	TRBJ2-5	-	CASGTGLRETQYF	TGTGCCAGCGGTACAGGGTTAAGGGAGACCCAGTACTTC
few	TRBV7-8	TRBJ2-5	TRBD2	CASSLSGSGQETQYF	TGTGCCAGCAGCCTTAGCGGGAGCGGGCAAGAGACCCAGTACTTC
few	TRBV6-5	TRBJ2-7	-	CASSLVKTTGTSYEQYF	TGTGCCAGCAGTTTGGTCAAAACGACAGGGACTTCCTACGAGCAGTACTTC
many	TRBV19	TRBJ1-3	-	CASSPTVTSGNTIYF	TGTGCCAGTAGTCCTACAGTGACCTCTGGAAACACCATATATTTT